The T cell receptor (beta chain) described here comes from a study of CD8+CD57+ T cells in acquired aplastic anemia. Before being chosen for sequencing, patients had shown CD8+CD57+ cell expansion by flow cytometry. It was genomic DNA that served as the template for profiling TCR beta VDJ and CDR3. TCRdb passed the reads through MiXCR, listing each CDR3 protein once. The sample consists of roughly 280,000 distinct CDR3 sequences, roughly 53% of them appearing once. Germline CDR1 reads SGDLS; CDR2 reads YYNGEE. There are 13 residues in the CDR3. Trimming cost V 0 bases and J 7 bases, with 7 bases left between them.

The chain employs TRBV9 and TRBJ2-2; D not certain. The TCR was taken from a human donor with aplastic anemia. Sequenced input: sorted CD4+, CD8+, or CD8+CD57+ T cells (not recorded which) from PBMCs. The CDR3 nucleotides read TGTGCCAGCAGCGTAGTGGGTGTCGGGGAGCTGTTTTTT. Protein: CASSVVGVGELFF.